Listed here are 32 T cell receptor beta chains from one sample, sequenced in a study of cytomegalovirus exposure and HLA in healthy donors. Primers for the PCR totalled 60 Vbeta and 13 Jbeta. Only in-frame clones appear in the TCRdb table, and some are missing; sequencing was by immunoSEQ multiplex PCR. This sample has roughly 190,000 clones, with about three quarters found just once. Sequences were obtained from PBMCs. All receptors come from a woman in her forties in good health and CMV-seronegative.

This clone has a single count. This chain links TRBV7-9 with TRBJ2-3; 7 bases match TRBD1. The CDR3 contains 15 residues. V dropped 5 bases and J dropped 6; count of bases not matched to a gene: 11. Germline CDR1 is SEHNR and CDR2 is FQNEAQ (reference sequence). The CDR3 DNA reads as TGTGCCAGCAGCCTACGACGGACAGGAAGGGATACGCAGTATTTT. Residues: CASSLRRTGRDTQYF.

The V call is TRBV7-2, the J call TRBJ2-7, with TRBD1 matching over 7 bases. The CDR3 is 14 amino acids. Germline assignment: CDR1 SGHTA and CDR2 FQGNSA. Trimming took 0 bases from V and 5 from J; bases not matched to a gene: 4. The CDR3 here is CASSLAGGADEQYV. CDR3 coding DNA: TGTGCCAGCAGCTTAGCAGGGGGCGCAGACGAGCAGTACGTC.

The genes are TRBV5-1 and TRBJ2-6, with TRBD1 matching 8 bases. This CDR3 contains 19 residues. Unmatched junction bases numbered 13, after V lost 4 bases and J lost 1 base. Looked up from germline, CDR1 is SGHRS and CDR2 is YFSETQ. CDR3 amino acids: CASSGGGRGQGSGANVLTF. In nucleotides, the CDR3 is TGCGCCAGCAGCGGGGGCGGCAGGGGGCAGGGATCTGGGGCCAACGTCCTGACTTTC.

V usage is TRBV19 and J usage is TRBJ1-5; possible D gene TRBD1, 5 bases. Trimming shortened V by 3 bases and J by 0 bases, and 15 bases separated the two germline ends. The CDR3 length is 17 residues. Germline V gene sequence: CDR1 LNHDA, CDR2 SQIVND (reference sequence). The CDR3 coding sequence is TGTGCCAGTAGTATCCCCCGGGGGAGTCATAGCAATCAGCCCCAGCATTTT. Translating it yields CASSIPRGSHSNQPQHF.

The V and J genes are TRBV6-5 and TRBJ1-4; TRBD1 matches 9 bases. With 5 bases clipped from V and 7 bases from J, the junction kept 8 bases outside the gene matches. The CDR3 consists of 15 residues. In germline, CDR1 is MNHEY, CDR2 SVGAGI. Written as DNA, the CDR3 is TGTGCCAGCAGTGGTAGACAGGGGGGAGGTGAAAAACTGTTTTTT. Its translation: CASSGRQGGGEKLFF.

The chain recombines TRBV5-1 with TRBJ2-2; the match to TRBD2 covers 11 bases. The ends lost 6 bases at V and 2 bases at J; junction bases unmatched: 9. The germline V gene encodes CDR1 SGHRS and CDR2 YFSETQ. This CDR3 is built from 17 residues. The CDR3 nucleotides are TGCGCCAGCAACCTTGGACTAGCGGGCCTTAACACCGGGGAGCTGTTTTTT. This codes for CASNLGLAGLNTGELFF.

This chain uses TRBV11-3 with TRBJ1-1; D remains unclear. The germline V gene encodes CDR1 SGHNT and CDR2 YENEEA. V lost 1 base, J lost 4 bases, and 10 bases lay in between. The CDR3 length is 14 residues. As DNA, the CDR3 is TGTGCCAGCAGCTTAGGTGGAGTTACCACTGAAGCTTTCTTT. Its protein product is CASSLGGVTTEAFF.

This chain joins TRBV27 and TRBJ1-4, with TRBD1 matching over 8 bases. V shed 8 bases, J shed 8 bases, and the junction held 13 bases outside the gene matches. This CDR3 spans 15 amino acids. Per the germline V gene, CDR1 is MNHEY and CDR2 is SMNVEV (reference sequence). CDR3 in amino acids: CASRPSDRAWEKLFF. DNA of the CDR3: TGTGCCAGCCGCCCCTCGGACAGGGCGTGGGAAAAACTGTTTTTT.

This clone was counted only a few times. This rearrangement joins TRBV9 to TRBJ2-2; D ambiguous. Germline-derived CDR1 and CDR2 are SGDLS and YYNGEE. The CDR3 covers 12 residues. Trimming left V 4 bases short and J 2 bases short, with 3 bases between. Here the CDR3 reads CASSLNTGELFF. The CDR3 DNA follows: TGTGCCAGCAGCTTAAACACCGGGGAGCTGTTTTTT.

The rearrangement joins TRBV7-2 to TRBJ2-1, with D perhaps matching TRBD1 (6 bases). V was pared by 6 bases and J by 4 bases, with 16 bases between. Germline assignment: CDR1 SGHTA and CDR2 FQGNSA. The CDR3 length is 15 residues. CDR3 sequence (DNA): TGTGCCAGCAGTTATACCGGGACACTTTACAATGAGCAGTTCTTC. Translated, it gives CASSYTGTLYNEQFF.

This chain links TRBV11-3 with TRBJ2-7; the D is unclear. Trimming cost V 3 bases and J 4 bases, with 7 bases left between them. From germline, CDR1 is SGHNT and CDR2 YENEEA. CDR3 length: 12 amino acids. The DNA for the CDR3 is TGTGCCAGCAGCTTGGTGACTTACGAGCAGTACTTC. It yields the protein CASSLVTYEQYF.

CDR3 sequence reads: CSVEEARGNTEAFF. CDR3 nucleotides: TGCAGCGTTGAAGAAGCCCGAGGGAACACTGAAGCTTTCTTT. V and J are TRBV29-1 and TRBJ1-1; D not resolved. CDR3 size: 14 residues. Germline assignment: CDR1 SQVTM and CDR2 ANQGSEA. The V gene lost 0 bases and the J gene lost 1 base, with 9 bases spanning the gap.

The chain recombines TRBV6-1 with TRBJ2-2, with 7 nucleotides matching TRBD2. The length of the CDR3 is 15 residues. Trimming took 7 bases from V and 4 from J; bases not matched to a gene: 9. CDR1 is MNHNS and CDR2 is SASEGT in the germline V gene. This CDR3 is CASKEGGRGTGELFF. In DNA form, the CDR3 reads TGTGCCAGCAAGGAAGGAGGGAGGGGCACCGGGGAGCTGTTTTTT.

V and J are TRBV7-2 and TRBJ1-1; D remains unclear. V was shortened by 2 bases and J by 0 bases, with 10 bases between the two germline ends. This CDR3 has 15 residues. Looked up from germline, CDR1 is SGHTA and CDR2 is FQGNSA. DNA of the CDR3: TGTGCCAGCAGCTTAAGTTCACAGATGAACACTGAAGCTTTCTTT. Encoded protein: CASSLSSQMNTEAFF.

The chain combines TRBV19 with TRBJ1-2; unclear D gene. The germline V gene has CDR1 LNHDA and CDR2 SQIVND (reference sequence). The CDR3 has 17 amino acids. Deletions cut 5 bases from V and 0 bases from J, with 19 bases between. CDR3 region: CASSPSGQLYSNYGYTF. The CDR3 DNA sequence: TGTGCCAGTAGTCCCAGCGGGCAGCTCTACTCTAACTATGGCTACACCTTC.

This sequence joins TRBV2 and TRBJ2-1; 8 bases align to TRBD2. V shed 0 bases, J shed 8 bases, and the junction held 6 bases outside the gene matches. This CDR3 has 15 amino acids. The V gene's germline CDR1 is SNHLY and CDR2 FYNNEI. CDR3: CASSEARTSNHEQFF. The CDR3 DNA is TGTGCCAGCAGTGAAGCGCGGACTAGCAACCATGAGCAGTTCTTC.

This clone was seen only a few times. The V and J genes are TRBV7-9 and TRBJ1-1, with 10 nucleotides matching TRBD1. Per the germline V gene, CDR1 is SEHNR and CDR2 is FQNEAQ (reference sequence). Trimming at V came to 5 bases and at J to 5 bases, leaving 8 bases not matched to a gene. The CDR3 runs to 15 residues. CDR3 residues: CASSPGGTGVTEAFF. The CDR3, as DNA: TGTGCCAGCAGCCCAGGGGGGACAGGGGTAACTGAAGCTTTCTTT.

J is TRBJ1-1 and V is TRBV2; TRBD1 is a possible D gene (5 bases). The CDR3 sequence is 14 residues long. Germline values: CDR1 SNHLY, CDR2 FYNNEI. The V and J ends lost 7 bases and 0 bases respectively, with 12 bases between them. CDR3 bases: TGTGCCAGCATGCGGGACCGAATGAACACTGAAGCTTTCTTT. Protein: CASMRDRMNTEAFF.

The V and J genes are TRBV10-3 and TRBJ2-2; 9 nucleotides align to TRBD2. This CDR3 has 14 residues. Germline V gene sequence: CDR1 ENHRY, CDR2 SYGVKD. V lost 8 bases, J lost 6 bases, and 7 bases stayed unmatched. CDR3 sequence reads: CAIGDSGGAGELFF. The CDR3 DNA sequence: TGTGCCATCGGCGATAGCGGGGGCGCCGGGGAGCTGTTTTTT.

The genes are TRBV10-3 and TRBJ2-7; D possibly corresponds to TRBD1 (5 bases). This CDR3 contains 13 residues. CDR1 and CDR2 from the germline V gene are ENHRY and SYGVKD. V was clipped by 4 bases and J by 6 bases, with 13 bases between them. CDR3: CAISGGAEGEQYV. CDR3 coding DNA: TGTGCCATCAGTGGGGGCGCCGAAGGCGAGCAGTACGTC.

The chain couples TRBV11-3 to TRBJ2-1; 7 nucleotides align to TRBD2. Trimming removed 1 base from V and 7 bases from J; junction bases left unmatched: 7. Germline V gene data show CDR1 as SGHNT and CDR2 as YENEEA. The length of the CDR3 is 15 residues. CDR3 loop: CASSLGPAGWNEQFF. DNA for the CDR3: TGTGCCAGCAGCTTAGGGCCAGCGGGGTGGAATGAGCAGTTCTTC.

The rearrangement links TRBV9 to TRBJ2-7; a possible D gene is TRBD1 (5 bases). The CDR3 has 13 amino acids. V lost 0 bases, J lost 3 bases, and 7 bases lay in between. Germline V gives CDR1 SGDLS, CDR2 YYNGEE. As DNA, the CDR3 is TGTGCCAGCAGCGTAGAACAGGACTACGAGCAGTACGTC. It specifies CASSVEQDYEQYV.

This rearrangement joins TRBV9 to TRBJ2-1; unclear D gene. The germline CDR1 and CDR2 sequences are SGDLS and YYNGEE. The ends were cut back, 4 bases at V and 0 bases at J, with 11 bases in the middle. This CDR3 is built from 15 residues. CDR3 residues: CASSPAGNSYNEQFF. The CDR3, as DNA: TGTGCCAGCAGCCCCGCTGGCAACTCCTACAATGAGCAGTTCTTC.

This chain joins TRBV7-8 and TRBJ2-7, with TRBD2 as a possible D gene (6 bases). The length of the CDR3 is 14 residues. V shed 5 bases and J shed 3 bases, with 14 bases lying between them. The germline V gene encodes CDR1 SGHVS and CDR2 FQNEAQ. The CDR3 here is CASSGPTSLYEQYV. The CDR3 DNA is TGTGCCAGCAGCGGACCGACTAGTCTCTACGAGCAGTACGTC.

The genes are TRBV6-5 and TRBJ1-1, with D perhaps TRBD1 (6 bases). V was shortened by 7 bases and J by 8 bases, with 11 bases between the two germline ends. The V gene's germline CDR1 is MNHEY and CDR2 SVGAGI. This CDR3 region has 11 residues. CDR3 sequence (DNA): TGTGCCAGCAAGGTGGGGACAGAAGCTTTCTTT. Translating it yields CASKVGTEAFF.

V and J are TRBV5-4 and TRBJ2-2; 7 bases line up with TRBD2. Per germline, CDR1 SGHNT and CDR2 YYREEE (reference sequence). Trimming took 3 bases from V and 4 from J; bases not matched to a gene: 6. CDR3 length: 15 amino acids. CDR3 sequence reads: CASSSTSDSTGELFF. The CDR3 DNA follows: TGTGCCAGCAGCTCCACTAGCGACTCCACCGGGGAGCTGTTTTTT.

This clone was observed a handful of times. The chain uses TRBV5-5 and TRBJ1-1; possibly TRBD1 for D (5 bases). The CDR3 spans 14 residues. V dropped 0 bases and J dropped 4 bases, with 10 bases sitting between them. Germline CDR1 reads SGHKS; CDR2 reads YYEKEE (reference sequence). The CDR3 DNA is TGTGCCAGCAGCTTGGGTGTCAGGGCCACTGAAGCTTTCTTT. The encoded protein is CASSLGVRATEAFF. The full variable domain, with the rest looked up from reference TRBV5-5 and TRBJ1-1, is DAGVTQSPTHLIKTRGQQVTLRCSPISGHKSVSWYQQVLGQGPQFIFQYYEKEERGRGNFPDRFSARQFPNYSSELNVNALLLGDSALYLCASSLGVRATEAFFGQGTRLTVV.

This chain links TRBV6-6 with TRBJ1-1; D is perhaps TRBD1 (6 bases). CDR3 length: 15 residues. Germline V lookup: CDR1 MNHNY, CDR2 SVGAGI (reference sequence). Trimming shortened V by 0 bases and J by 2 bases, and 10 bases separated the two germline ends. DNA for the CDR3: TGTGCCAGCAGTTACTCGGGGACATTCAACACTGAAGCTTTCTTT. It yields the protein CASSYSGTFNTEAFF.

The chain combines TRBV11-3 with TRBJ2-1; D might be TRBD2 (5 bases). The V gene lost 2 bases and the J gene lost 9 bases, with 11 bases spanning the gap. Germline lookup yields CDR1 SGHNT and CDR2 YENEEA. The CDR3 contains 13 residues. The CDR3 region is CASSLTGIGEQFF. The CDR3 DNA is TGTGCCAGCAGCTTAACGGGAATAGGTGAGCAGTTCTTC.

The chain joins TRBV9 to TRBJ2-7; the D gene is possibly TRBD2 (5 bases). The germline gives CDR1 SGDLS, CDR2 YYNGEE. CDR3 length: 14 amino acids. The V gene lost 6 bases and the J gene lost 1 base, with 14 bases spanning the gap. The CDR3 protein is CASNPRGDSYEQYF. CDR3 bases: TGTGCCAGCAACCCCCGGGGTGATTCCTACGAGCAGTACTTC.

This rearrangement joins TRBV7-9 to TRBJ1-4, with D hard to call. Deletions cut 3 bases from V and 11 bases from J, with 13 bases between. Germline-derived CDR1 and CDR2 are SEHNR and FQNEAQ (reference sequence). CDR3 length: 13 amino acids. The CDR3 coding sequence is TGTGCCAGCAGCTTGGGTCCGGCGAGGAAACTGTTTTTT. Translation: CASSLGPARKLFF.

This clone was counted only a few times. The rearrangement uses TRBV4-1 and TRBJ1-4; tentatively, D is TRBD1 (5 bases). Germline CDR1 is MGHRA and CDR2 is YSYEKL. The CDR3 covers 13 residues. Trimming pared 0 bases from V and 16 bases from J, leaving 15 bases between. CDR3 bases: TGCGCCAGCAGCCAAGAAAGGGGCGTGAGCCGGTTTTTT. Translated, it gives CASSQERGVSRFF.